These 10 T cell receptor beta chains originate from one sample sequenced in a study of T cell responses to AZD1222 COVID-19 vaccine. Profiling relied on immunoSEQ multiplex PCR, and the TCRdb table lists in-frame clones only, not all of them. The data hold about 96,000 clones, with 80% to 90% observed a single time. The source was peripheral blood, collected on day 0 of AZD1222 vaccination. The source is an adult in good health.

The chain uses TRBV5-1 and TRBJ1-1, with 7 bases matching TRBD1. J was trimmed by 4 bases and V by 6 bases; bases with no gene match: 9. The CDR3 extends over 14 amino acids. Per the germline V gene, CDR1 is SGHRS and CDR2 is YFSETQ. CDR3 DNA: TGCGCCAGCACCTCAGGACAGGTGACCACTGAAGCTTTCTTT. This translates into CASTSGQVTTEAFF.

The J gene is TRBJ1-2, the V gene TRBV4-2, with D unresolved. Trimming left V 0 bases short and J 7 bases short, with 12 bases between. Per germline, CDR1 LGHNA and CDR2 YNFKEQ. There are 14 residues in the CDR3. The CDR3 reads CASSQDETYAGYTF. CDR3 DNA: TGTGCCAGCAGCCAAGACGAGACATATGCTGGCTACACCTTC.

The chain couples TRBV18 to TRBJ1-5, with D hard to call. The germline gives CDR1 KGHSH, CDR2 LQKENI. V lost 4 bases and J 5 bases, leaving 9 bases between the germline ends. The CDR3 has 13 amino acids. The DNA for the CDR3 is TGTGCCAGCTCACGTGCAGAGGATCAGCCCCAGCATTTT. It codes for CASSRAEDQPQHF.

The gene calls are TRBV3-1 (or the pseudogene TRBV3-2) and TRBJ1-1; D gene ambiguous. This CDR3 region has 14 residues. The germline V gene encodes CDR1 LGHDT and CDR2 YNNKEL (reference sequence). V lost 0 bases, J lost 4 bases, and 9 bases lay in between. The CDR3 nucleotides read TGTGCCAGCAGCCAAGAGCGGCCGAGCACTGAAGCTTTCTTT. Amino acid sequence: CASSQERPSTEAFF.

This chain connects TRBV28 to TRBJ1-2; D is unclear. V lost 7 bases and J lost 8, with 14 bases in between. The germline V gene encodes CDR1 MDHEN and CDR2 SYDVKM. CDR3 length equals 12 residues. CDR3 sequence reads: CASTPAGRGYTF. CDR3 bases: TGTGCCAGCACCCCCGCGGGGAGGGGCTACACCTTC.

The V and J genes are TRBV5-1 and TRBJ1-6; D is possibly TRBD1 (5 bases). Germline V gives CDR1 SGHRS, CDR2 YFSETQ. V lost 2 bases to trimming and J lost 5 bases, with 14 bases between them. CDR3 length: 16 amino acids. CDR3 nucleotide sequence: TGCGCCAGCAGCTTAAGGGTCAGGGAAAATAATTCACCCCTCCACTTT. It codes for CASSLRVRENNSPLHF. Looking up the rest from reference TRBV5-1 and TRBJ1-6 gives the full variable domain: KAGVTQTPRYLIKTRGQQVTLSCSPISGHRSVSWYQQTPGQGLQFLFEYFSETQRNKGNFPGRFSGRQFSNSRSEMNVSTLELGDSALYLCASSLRVRENNSPLHFGNGTRLTVT.

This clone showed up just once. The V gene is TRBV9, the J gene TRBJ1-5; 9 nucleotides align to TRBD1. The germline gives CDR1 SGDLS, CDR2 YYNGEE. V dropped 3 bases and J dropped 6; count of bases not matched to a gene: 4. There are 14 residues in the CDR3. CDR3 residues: CASSATGGGQPQHF. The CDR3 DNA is TGTGCCAGCAGCGCCACAGGGGGCGGTCAGCCCCAGCATTTT.

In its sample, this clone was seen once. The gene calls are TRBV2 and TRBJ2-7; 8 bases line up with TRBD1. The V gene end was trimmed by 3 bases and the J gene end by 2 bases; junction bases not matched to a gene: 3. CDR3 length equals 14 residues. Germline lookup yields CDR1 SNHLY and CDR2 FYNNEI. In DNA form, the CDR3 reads TGTGCCAGCAGTGATCAGGGGGCTACCTACGAGCAGTACTTC. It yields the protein CASSDQGATYEQYF.

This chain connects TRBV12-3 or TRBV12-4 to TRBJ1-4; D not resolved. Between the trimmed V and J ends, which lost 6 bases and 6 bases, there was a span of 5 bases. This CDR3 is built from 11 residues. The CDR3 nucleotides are TGTGCCAGCAGAGCCCATGAAAAACTGTTTTTT. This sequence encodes CASRAHEKLFF.

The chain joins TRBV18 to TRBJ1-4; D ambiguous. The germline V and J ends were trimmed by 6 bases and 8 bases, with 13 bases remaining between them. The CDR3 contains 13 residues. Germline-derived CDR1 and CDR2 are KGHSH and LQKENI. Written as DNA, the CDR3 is TGTGCCAGCTCCCCCGGAGTAGGGGAAAAACTGTTTTTT. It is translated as CASSPGVGEKLFF. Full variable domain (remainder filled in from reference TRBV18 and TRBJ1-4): NAGVMQNPRHLVRRRGQEARLRCSPMKGHSHVYWYRQLPEEGLKFMVYLQKENIIDESGMPKERFSAEFPKEGPSILRIQQVVRGDSAAYFCASSPGVGEKLFFGSGTQLSVL.